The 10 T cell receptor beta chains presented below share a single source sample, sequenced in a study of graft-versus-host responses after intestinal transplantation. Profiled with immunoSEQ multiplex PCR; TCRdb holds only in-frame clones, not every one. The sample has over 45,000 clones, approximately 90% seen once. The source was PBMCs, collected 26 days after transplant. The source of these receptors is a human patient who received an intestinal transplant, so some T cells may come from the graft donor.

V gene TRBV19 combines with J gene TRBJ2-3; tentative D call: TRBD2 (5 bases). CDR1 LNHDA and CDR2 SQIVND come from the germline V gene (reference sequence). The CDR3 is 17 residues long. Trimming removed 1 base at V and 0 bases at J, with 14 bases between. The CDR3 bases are TGTGCCAGTAGTATAGGATGGGAGCGCCTTAGCACAGATACGCAGTATTTT. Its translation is CASSIGWERLSTDTQYF.

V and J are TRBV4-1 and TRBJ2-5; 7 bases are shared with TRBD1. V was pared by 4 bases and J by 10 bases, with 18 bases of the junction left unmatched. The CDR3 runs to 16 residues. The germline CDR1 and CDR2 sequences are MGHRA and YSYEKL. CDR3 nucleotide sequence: TGCGCCAGCAGCCCCGTGACAGGGCCCTCCAAGAGCGTCCAGTACTTC. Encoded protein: CASSPVTGPSKSVQYF.

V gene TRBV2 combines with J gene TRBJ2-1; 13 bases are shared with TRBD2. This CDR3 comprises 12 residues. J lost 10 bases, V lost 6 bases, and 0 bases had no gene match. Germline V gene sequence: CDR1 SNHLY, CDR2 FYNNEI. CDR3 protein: CASRGLAGEQFF. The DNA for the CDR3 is TGTGCCAGCAGGGGACTAGCGGGAGAGCAGTTCTTC.

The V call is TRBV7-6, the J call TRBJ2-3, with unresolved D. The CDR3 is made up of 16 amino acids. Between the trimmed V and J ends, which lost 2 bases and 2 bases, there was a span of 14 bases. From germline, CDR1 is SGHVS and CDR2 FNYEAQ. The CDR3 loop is CASSLRGLGNTDTQYF. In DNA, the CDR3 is TGTGCCAGCAGCTTAAGAGGCCTCGGAAACACAGATACGCAGTATTTT.

CDR3 nucleotides: TGTGCCAGCAGTGGTCCCTCCCCAGGGCCCTCTGGAAACACCATATATTTT. It yields the protein CASSGPSPGPSGNTIYF. The gene calls are TRBV2 and TRBJ1-3; the D gene is possibly TRBD1 (5 bases). There are 17 residues in the CDR3. Germline V gene sequence: CDR1 SNHLY, CDR2 FYNNEI. V was shortened by 4 bases and J by 0 bases, with 16 bases between the two germline ends.

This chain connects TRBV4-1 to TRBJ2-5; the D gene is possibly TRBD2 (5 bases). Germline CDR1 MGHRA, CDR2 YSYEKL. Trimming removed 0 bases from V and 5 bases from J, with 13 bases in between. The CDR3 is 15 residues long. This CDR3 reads CASSQEGTGSETQYF. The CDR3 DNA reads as TGCGCCAGCAGCCAAGAGGGCACGGGGTCGGAGACCCAGTACTTC.

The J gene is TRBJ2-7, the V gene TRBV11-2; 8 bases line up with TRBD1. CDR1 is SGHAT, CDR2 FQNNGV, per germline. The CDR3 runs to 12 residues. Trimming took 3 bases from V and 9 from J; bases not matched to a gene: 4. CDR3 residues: CASSLDRERQYF. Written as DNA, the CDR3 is TGTGCCAGCAGCTTGGACAGGGAACGGCAGTACTTC.

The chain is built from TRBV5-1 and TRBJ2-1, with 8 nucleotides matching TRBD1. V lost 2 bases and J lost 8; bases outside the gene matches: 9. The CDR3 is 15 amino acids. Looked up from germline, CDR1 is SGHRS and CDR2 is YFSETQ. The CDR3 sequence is CASSLGQGGGHEQFF. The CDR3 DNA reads TGCGCCAGCAGCTTAGGACAGGGTGGCGGCCATGAGCAGTTCTTC.

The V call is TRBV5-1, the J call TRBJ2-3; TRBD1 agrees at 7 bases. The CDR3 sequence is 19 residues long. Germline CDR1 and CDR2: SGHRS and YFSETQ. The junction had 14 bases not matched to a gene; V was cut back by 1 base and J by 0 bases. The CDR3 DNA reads TGCGCCAGCAGCTTGTTGGGGTTTAGGCAGGGGGTTAGCACAGATACGCAGTATTTT. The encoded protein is CASSLLGFRQGVSTDTQYF.

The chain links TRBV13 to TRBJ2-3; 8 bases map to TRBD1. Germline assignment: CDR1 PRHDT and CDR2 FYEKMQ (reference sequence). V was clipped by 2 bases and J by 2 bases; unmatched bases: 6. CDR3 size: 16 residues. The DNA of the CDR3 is TGTGCCAGCAGCTTAACTGGGACAGGCAACACAGATACGCAGTATTTT. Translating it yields CASSLTGTGNTDTQYF.